This T cell receptor (beta chain) stems from a study of technical replicates of blood from several donors. TCRdb keeps only in-frame clones here, not all; method: immunoSEQ multiplex PCR. In the table there are about 56,000 clones, about 95% of which are singletons. Trimming removed 3 bases from V and 6 bases from J, with 18 bases in between. Per germline, CDR1 MGHRA and CDR2 YSYEKL. This CDR3 contains 15 residues. The chain combines TRBV4-1 with TRBJ2-7, with D perhaps matching TRBD2 (5 bases). Sequencing was done on a sample of PBMCs. The receptor's source is a human donor in good health. Some clones in this sample may be carry-over from other donors' samples. CDR3 region: CASSHVGSLAPEQYF. CDR3 nucleotides: TGCGCCAGCAGCCATGTTGGGTCGTTAGCGCCCGAGCAGTACTTC.